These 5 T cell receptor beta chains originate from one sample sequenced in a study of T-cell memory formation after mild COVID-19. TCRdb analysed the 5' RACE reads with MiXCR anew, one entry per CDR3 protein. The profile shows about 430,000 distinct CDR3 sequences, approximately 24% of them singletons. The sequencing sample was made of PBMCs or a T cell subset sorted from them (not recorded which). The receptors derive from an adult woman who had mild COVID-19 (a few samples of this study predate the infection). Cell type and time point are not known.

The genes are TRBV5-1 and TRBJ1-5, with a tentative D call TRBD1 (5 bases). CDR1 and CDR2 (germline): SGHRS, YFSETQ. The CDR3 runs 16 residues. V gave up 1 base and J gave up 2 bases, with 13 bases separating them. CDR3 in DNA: TGCGCCAGCAGCTTGTTACCCGGGGGAGGCAATCAGCCCCAGCATTTT. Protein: CASSLLPGGGNQPQHF.

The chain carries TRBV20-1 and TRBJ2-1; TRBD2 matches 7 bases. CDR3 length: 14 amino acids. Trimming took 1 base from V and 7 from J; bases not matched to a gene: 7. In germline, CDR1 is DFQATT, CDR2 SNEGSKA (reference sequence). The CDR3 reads CSARGWGGVNEQFF. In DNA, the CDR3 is TGCAGTGCTAGAGGATGGGGGGGGGTGAATGAGCAGTTCTTC.

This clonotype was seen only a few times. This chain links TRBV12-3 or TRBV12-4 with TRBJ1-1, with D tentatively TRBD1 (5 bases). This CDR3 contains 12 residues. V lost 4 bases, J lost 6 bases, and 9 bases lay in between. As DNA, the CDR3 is TGTGCCAGCAGTTACCCGGGGGCTGAAGCTTTCTTT. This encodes CASSYPGAEAFF.

For the CDR3, the DNA is TGTGCCAGCAGTTTTTACGGGGGCGGAGATACGCAGTATTTT. This encodes CASSFYGGGDTQYF. The genes are TRBV12-3 or TRBV12-4 and TRBJ2-3; D may be TRBD1 or TRBD2 (6 bases each). Trimming removed 3 bases at V and 5 bases at J, with 12 bases between. The CDR3 covers 14 residues.

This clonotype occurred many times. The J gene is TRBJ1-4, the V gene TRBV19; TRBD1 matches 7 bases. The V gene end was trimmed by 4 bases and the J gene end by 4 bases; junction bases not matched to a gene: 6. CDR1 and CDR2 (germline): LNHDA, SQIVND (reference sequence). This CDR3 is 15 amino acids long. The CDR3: CASSTPTGLNEKLFF. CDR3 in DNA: TGTGCCAGTAGTACCCCGACAGGGCTTAATGAAAAACTGTTTTTT.